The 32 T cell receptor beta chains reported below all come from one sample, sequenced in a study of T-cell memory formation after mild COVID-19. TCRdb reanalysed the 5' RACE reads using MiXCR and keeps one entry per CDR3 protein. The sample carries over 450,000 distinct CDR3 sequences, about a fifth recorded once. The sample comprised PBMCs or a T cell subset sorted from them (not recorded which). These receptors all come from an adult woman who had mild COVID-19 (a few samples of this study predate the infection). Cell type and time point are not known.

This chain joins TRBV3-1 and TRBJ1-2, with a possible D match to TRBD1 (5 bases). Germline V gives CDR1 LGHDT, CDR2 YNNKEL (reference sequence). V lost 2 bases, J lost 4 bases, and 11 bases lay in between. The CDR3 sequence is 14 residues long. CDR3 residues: CASSQTSRAYGYTF. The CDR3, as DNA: TGTGCCAGCAGCCAAACAAGCAGGGCCTATGGCTACACCTTC.

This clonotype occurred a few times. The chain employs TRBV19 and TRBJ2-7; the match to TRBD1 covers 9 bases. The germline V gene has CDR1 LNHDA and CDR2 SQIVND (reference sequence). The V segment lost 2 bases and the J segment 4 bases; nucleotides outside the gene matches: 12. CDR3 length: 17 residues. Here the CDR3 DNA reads TGTGCCAGTAGTATAACCGGGACAGGGTCGATCCTGTACGAGCAGTACTTC. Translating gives CASSITGTGSILYEQYF.

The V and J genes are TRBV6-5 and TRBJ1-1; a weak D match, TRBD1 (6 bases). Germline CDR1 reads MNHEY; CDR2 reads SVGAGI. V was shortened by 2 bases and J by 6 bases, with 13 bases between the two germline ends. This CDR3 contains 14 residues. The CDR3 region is CASSYETGVPEAFF. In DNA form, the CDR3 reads TGTGCCAGCAGTTACGAGACAGGTGTTCCTGAAGCTTTCTTT.

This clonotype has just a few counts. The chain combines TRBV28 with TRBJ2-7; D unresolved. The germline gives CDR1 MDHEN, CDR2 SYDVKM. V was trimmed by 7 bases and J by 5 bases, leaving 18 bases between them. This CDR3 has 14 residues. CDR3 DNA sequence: TGTGCCAGCACCTCTCTTCGGGCCGCTAACGAGCAGTACTTC. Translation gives CASTSLRAANEQYF.

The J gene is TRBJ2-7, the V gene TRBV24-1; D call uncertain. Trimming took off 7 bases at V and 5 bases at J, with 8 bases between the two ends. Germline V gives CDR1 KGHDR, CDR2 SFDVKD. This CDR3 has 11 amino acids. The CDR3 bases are TGTGCCACCAGAGCGTTTGACGAGCAGTACTTC. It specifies CATRAFDEQYF.

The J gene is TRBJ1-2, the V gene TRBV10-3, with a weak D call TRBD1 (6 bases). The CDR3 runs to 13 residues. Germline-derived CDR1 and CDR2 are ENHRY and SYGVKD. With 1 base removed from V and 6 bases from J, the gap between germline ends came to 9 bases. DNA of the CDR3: TGTGCCATCAGTGAGTTGGACAGAAATGGCTACACCTTC. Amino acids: CAISELDRNGYTF.

The CDR3 protein is CASSPRSVGLAGDEQYF. The CDR3 region has the DNA TGTGCCAGCTCACCCCGGTCAGTTGGACTAGCGGGAGACGAGCAGTACTTC. V and J are TRBV18 and TRBJ2-7; 13 bases are shared with TRBD2. Trimming at V came to 3 bases and at J to 5 bases, leaving 10 bases not matched to a gene. The CDR3 length is 17 residues. Germline lookup yields CDR1 KGHSH and CDR2 LQKENI.

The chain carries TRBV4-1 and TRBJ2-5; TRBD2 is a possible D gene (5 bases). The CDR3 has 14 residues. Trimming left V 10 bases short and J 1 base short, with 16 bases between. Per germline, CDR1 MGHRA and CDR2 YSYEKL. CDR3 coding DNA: TGCGCCACTACGAGGGTTCCCGCCCAAGAGACCCAGTACTTC. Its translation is CATTRVPAQETQYF.

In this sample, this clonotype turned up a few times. CDR3 protein: CASSVVDSANTGELFF. In DNA, the CDR3 is TGTGCCAGCAGCGTAGTAGACAGCGCGAACACCGGGGAGCTGTTTTTT. The chain links TRBV9 to TRBJ2-2, with a possible D match to TRBD1 (5 bases). The CDR3 has 16 residues. V lost 0 bases to trimming and J lost 0 bases, with 9 bases between them. CDR1 and CDR2 (germline): SGDLS, YYNGEE.

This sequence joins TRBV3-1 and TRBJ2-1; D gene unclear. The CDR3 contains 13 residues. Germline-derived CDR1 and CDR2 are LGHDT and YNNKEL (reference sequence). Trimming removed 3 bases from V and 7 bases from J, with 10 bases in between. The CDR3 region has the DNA TGTGCCAGCAGCCATAAGCTACTTAATGAGCAGTTCTTC. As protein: CASSHKLLNEQFF.

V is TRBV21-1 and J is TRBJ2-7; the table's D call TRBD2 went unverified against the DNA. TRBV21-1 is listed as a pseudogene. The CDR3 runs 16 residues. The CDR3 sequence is CASSKWGGRAYYEQYF. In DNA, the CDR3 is TGTGCCAGCAGCAAATGGGGCGGGAGGGCCTACTACGAGCAGTACTTC.

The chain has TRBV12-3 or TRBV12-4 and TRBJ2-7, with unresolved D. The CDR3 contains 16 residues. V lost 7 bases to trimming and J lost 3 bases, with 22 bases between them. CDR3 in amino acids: CASTPFSAGTNYEQYF. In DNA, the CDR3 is TGTGCCAGCACCCCTTTTTCAGCCGGCACCAACTACGAGCAGTACTTC.

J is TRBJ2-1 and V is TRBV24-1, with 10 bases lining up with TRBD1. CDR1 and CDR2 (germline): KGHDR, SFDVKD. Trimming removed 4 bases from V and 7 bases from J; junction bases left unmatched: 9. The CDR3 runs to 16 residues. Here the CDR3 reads CATSDSGQGGANEQFF. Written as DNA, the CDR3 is TGTGCCACCAGTGACTCTGGACAGGGGGGCGCGAATGAGCAGTTCTTC.

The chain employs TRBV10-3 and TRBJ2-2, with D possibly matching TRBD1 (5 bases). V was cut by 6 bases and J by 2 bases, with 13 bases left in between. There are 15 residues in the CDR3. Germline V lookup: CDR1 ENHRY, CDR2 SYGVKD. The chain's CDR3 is CAISPDKHNTGELFF. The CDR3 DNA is TGTGCCATCAGCCCGGACAAGCATAACACCGGGGAGCTGTTTTTT.

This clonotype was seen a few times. CDR3 sequence (DNA): TGTGCCAGCAGTGGGGACAGGGGCTTCACAGATACGCAGTATTTT. Protein: CASSGDRGFTDTQYF. The chain couples TRBV12-3 or TRBV12-4 to TRBJ2-3; 10 bases agree with TRBD1. The CDR3 is 15 residues long. The V and J ends lost 5 bases and 2 bases, in that order; junction bases with no gene match: 4.

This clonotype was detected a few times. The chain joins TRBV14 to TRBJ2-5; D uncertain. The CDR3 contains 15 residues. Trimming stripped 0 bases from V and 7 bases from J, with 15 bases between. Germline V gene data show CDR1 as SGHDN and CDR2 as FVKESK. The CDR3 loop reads CASSQDKDGRWTQYF. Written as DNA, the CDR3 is TGTGCCAGCAGCCAAGATAAGGACGGCCGATGGACCCAGTACTTC. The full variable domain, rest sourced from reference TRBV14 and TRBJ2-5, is EAGVTQFPSHSVIEKGQTVTLRCDPISGHDNLYWYRRVMGKEIKFLLHFVKESKQDESGMPNNRFLAERTGGTYSTLKVQPAELEDSGVYFCASSQDKDGRWTQYFGPGTRLLVL.

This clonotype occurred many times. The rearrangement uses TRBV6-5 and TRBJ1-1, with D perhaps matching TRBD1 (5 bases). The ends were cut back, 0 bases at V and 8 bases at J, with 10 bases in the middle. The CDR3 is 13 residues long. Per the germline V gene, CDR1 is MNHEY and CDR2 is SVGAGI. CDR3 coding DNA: TGTGCCAGCAGTTACTCGTTGGGACCCGAAGCTTTCTTT. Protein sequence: CASSYSLGPEAFF.

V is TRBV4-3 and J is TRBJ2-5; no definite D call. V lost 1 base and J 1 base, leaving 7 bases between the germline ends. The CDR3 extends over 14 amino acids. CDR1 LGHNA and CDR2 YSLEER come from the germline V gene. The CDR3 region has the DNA TGCGCCAGCAGCCAAGGGCAGGCCCAAGAGACCCAGTACTTC. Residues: CASSQGQAQETQYF.

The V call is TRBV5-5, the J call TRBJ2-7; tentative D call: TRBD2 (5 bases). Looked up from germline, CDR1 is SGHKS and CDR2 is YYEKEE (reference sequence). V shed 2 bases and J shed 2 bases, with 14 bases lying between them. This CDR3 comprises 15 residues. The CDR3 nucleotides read TGTGCCAGCAGCTTTGAGATCGGGGATGCCTACGAGCAGTACTTC. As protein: CASSFEIGDAYEQYF.

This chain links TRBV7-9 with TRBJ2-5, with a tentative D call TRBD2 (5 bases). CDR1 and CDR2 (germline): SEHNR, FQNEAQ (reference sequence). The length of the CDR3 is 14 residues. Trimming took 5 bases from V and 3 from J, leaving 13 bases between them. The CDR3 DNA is TGTGCCAGCAGCCTCGGGATTCCTAAAGAGACCCAGTACTTC. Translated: CASSLGIPKETQYF. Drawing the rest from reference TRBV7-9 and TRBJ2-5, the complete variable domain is DTGVSQNPRHKITKRGQNVTFRCDPISEHNRLYWYRQTLGQGPEFLTYFQNEAQLEKSRLLSDRFSAERPKGSFSTLEIQRTEQGDSAMYLCASSLGIPKETQYFGPGTRLLVL.

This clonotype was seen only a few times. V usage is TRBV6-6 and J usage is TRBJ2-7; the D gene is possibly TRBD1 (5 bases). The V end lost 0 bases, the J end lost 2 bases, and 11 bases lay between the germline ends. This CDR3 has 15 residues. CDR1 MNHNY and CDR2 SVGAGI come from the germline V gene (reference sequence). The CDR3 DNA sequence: TGTGCCAGCAGTTACTCGCCAGAAGGGGCCTACGAGCAGTACTTC. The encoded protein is CASSYSPEGAYEQYF.

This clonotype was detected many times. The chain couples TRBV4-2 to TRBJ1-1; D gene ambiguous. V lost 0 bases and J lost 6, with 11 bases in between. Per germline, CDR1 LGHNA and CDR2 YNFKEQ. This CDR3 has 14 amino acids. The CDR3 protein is CASSQDRSGPEAFF. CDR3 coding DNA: TGTGCCAGCAGCCAAGATAGATCCGGACCTGAAGCTTTCTTT.

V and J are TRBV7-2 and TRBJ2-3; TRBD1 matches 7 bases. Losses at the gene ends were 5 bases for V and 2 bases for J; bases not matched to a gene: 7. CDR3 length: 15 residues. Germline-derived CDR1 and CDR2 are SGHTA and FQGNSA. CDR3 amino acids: CASSPGTVLTDTQYF. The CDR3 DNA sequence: TGTGCCAGCAGCCCCGGGACAGTTCTCACAGATACGCAGTATTTT.

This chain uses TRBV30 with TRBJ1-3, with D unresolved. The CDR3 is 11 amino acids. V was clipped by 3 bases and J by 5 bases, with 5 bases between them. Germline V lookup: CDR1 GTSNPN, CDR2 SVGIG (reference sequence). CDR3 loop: CAWRWRNTIYF. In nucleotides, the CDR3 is TGTGCCTGGAGGTGGAGAAACACCATATATTTT.

The CDR3 region has the DNA TGCAGTGCTAGTCATCGGGGGTGGACTGAAGCTTTCTTT. Amino acid sequence: CSASHRGWTEAFF. V and J are TRBV20-1 and TRBJ1-1, with a possible D match to TRBD1 (5 bases). Trimming removed 3 bases from V and 5 bases from J, with 13 bases in between. The germline V gene encodes CDR1 DFQATT and CDR2 SNEGSKA (reference sequence). The CDR3 consists of 13 residues.

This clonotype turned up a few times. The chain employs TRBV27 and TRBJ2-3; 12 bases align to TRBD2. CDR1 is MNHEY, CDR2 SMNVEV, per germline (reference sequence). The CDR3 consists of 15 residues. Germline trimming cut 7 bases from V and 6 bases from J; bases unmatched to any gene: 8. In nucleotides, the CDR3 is TGTGCCAGCACTAGGACTAGCGGGGCGGGGGATACGCAGTATTTT. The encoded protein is CASTRTSGAGDTQYF.

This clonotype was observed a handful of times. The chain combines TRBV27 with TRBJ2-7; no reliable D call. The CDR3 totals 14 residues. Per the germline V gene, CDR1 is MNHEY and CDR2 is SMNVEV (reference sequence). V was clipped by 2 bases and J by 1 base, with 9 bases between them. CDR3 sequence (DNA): TGTGCCAGCAGTTTAAGCGAGGTATCCTACGAGCAGTACTTC. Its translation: CASSLSEVSYEQYF.

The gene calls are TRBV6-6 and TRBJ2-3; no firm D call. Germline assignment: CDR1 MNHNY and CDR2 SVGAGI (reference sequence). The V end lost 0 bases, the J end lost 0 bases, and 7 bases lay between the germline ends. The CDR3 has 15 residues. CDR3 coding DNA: TGTGCCAGCAGTTACTCGGCAGCTAGCACAGATACGCAGTATTTT. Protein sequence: CASSYSAASTDTQYF.

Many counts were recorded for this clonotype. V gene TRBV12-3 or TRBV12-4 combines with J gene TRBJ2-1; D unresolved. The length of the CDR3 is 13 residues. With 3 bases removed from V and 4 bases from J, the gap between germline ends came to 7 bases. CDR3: CASSLIRYNEQFF. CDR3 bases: TGTGCCAGCAGTTTGATACGGTACAATGAGCAGTTCTTC.

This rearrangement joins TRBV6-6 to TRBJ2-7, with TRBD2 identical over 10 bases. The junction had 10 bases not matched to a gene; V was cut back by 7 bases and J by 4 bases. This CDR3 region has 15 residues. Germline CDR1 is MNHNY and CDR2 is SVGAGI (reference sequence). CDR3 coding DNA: TGTGCCAGCACCTCGGAATCTAGCGGGAGTTACGAGCAGTACTTC. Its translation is CASTSESSGSYEQYF.

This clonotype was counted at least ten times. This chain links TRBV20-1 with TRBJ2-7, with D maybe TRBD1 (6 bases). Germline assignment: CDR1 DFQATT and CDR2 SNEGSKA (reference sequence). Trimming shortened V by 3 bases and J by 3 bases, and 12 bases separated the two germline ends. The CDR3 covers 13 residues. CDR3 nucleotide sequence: TGCAGTGCTAGGGGGGCCCTGGACTACGAGCAGTACTTC. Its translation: CSARGALDYEQYF.

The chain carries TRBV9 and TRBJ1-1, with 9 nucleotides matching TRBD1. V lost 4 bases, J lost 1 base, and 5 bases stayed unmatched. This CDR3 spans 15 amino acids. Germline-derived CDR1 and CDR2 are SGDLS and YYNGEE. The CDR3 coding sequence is TGTGCCAGCAGCCCACCGGGACAGGGGAACACTGAAGCTTTCTTT. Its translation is CASSPPGQGNTEAFF.